Listed below are T cell receptor beta chains from one sample, sequenced in a study of T cells in Graves' hyperthyroidism and ophthalmopathy. TCRdb recomputed calls from the multiplex PCR reads with MiXCR, one row per CDR3 protein. The sample yields more than 350,000 distinct CDR3 sequences, roughly 15% seen once. Sequenced sample: blood. The receptors come from a woman aged 55-69 years with Graves' ophthalmopathy. CDR3s include the opening cysteine and the closing phenylalanine or tryptophan.

V | CDR3
TRBV20-1 | CSAALGLAGGVLETQYF
TRBV19 | CASSTTGTSSYNEQFF
TRBV7-3 | CASSFSDGSLDEQFF
TRBV20-1 | CSAGGGSTDTQYF
TRBV3-1 | CASSPRWESGSYEQYF
TRBV20-1 | CSAHGTARRYEQYF
TRBV4-2 | CASSQFLVADGSTDTQYF
TRBV7-2 | CAGSLEGTSAYEQYF
TRBV6-1 | CASRQGLAGVAYEQYF
TRBV7-9 | CASSPLPPNNEQFF
TRBV28 | CASTISRLGAQGGTQYF
TRBV4-1 | CASSPWEGATSTYGYTF
TRBV12-3/TRBV12-4 | CASRPGLAGVETGELFF
TRBV7-2 | CASSPGASGNTDTQYF
TRBV5-1 | CASSLDGLAGPTDTQYF
TRBV19 | CASSSMLGELFF
TRBV7-2 | CASSLDRSRTFVGEQYF
TRBV28 | CASTQRPSEAFF
TRBV9 | CASSVLAGGPGVYEQYF
TRBV20-1 | CSARAGRGAYEQYF
TRBV11-3 | CASFRKADEQYF
TRBV7-2 | CASSFTRDADTQYF
TRBV3-1 | CASSQHTPGGHPYEQYF
TRBV2 | CASSEALLAGRQTQYF
TRBV28 | CASSFRGGARTEAFF
TRBV20-1 | CSARAGGAVTEAFF
TRBV20-1 | CSARRGGAHTDTQYF
TRBV5-1 | CASSDTGRGAQYF
TRBV3-1 | CASSQAVTQYF
TRBV12-3/TRBV12-4 | CASSLGTDTDTQYF
TRBV5-1 | CASRVTGGSYEQYF
TRBV19 | CASSIGPGTGGNTEAFF
TRBV29-1 | CSVLQGPANTGELFF
TRBV19 | CASSIEPFGNQPQHF
TRBV29-1 | CSVVPSTEAFF
TRBV24-1 | CATSSGTDYEQYF
TRBV7-9 | CASSDTSGSHTGELFF
TRBV24-1 | CATSDFNYNEQFF
TRBV9 | CASSVADRPDTQYF
TRBV28 | CASNPGGVSGYTF
TRBV9 | CASSVGSSNEQFF
TRBV2 | CASRIQREAYNEQFF